These 9 T cell receptor beta chains came from one sample sequenced in a study of T cells after yellow fever vaccination. TCRdb ran MiXCR on the 5' RACE reads and lists one entry per CDR3 protein. The data hold hundreds of thousands of distinct CDR3 sequences, with less than 15% observed a single time. The material sequenced was PBMCs, taken on the day of the yellow fever booster vaccination. The source is a man aged 25-40 years who received the YFV17D yellow fever vaccine.

This clonotype was observed a few times. The chain combines TRBV6-1 with TRBJ1-1, with D possibly TRBD1 on 6 matching bases. The ends were cut back, 5 bases at V and 4 bases at J, with 14 bases in the middle. CDR3 size: 14 residues. Germline CDR1 MNHNS, CDR2 SASEGT. The CDR3 bases are TGTGCCAGCAGTCCAATCAGGGGATCCACTGAAGCTTTCTTT. Protein sequence: CASSPIRGSTEAFF.

This chain connects TRBV7-2 to TRBJ2-3, with TRBD2 as a possible D gene (6 bases). Per germline, CDR1 SGHTA and CDR2 FQGNSA. This CDR3 region has 13 residues. V was cut by 4 bases and J by 6 bases, with 11 bases left in between. CDR3 sequence reads: CASSSRAGDTQYF. As DNA, the CDR3 is TGTGCCAGCAGCTCCCGCGCGGGGGATACGCAGTATTTT.

This clonotype was counted a few times. The chain has TRBV4-3 and TRBJ2-3; the match to TRBD2 covers 13 bases. The CDR3 sequence is 18 residues long. V lost 0 bases and J lost 6; bases outside the gene matches: 9. Germline values: CDR1 LGHNA, CDR2 YSLEER. Written as DNA, the CDR3 is TGCGCCAGCAGCCAAGATTCGACACTAGCGGGAGGGCTCGATACGCAGTATTTT. Amino acids: CASSQDSTLAGGLDTQYF.

This clonotype showed up just a few times. The chain links TRBV14 to TRBJ1-3; the D is unclear. V gave up 3 bases and J gave up 2 bases, with 14 bases separating them. The length of the CDR3 is 16 residues. In germline, CDR1 is SGHDN, CDR2 FVKESK. The CDR3 coding sequence is TGTGCCAGCAGCCATCGAATTCGGACGGCTGGAAACACCATATATTTT. Translating it yields CASSHRIRTAGNTIYF. The full variable domain, its missing parts supplied by reference TRBV14 and TRBJ1-3, is EAGVTQFPSHSVIEKGQTVTLRCDPISGHDNLYWYRRVMGKEIKFLLHFVKESKQDESGMPNNRFLAERTGGTYSTLKVQPAELEDSGVYFCASSHRIRTAGNTIYFGEGSWLTVV.

This sequence joins TRBV29-1 and TRBJ2-1, with D uncertain. CDR1 SQVTM and CDR2 ANQGSEA come from the germline V gene. The CDR3 covers 14 residues. Trimming cost V 5 bases and J 2 bases, with 13 bases left between them. DNA for the CDR3: TGCAGCGTTTATTGGCTAGTTGCCTACAATGAGCAGTTCTTC. It specifies CSVYWLVAYNEQFF.

This clonotype was detected only a few times. This CDR3 reads CATDPRRDFVLVRYEQYF. CDR3 in DNA: TGTGCCACCGACCCTCGCCGGGACTTCGTTCTAGTGCGGTACGAGCAGTACTTC. J is TRBJ2-7 and V is TRBV28, with D perhaps TRBD2 (6 bases). This CDR3 has 18 residues. V was clipped by 10 bases and J by 4 bases, with 32 bases between them. In germline, CDR1 is MDHEN, CDR2 SYDVKM.

This clonotype has ten or more counts. The chain employs TRBV7-9 and TRBJ2-7; D could derive from TRBD1 or TRBD2 (5 bases each). Trimming left V 5 bases short and J 3 bases short, with 11 bases between. Looked up from germline, CDR1 is SEHNR and CDR2 is FQNEAQ (reference sequence). The length of the CDR3 is 13 residues. The CDR3 region has the DNA TGTGCCAGCAGCCAAGGGACCAACTACGAGCAGTACTTC. It codes for CASSQGTNYEQYF.

The gene calls are TRBV7-2 and TRBJ2-7; tentative D call: TRBD2 (6 bases). CDR1 SGHTA and CDR2 FQGNSA come from the germline V gene. The CDR3 spans 13 residues. Between the trimmed V and J ends, which lost 4 bases and 5 bases, there was a span of 12 bases. The CDR3 loop is CASSWRDLNEQYF. The CDR3 bases are TGTGCCAGCAGCTGGCGGGACCTAAACGAGCAGTACTTC.

This clonotype was seen once. This chain links TRBV6-2 or TRBV6-3 with TRBJ2-1; D might be TRBD1 or TRBD2, each matching 5 bases. Deletions cut 1 base from V and 3 bases from J, with 13 bases between. This CDR3 spans 16 amino acids. Germline V gene sequence: CDR1 MNHEY, CDR2 SVGEGT. This CDR3 reads CASSYWGRTGYNEQFF. The CDR3 nucleotides are TGTGCCAGCAGTTACTGGGGGAGAACGGGCTACAATGAGCAGTTCTTC.